This T cell receptor beta chain was found in a study of blood T cell repertoires in COVID-19. This clone was seen only once. V lost 4 bases to trimming and J lost 5 bases, with 17 bases between them. Per the germline V gene, CDR1 is LNHDA and CDR2 is SQIVND (reference sequence). The CDR3 consists of 16 residues. Original data processing: Estimation of nucleated cell counts was performed using reference gene primer amplification. Sequencing was performed with immunoSEQ multiplex PCR; in TCRdb, only in-frame clones are kept and a portion is missing. That table is the source of V, J and clone size, and D and trimming were worked out from the DNA. Of some 120,000 clones detected, approximately 85% appear once; the ten largest clones hold around 3.3%.

The sample taken for sequencing was peripheral blood. The receptor comes from a woman of 80 years or more with COVID-19, enrolled during active disease. The chain carries TRBV19 and TRBJ2-2; D may be TRBD1 (6 bases). The CDR3 DNA sequence: TGTGCCAGTAGTACACCAACAGGGTTGGGTACCGGGGAGCTGTTTTTT. It yields the protein CASSTPTGLGTGELFF.